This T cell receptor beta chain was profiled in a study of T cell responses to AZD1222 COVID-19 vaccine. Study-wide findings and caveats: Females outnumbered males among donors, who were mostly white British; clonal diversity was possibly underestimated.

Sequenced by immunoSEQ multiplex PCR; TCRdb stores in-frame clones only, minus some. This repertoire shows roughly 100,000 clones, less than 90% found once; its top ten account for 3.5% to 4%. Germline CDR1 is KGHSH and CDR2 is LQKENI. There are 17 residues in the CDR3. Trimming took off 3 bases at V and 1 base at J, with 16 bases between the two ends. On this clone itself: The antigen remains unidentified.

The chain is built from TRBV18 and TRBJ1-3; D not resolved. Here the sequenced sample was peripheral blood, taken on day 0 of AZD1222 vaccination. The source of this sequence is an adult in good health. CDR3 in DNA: TGTGCCAGCTCACCGCTGGTTGTAGCTCCTTCTGGAAACACCATATATTTT. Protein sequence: CASSPLVVAPSGNTIYF.